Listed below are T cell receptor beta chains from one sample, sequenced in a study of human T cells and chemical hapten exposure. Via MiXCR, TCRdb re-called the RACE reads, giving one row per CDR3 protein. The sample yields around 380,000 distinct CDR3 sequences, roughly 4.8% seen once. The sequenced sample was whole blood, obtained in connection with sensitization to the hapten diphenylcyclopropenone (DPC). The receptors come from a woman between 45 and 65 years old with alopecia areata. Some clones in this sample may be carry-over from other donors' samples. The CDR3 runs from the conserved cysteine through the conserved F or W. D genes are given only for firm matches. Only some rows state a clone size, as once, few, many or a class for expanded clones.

CDR3 DNA: TGCGCCAGCAAGGACCGACGTACCTACGAGCAGTACTTC
CDR3 protein: CASKDRRTYEQYF
D gene: -
J gene: TRBJ2-7
V gene: TRBV5-1
clone size: -

CDR3 DNA: TGTGCCAGCAGCTTAGCAGGGGGCGTTTTAGGTTACACTGAAGCTTTCTTT
CDR3 protein: CASSLAGGVLGYTEAFF
D gene: TRBD1
J gene: TRBJ1-1
V gene: TRBV7-6
clone size: many

CDR3 DNA: TGTGCCATCCTGTCCGGACGCCAAGAGACCCAGTACTTC
CDR3 protein: CAILSGRQETQYF
D gene: -
J gene: TRBJ2-5
V gene: TRBV12-3/TRBV12-4
clone size: few

CDR3 DNA: TGTGCCATCGGACAGGGACTGGAGACCCAGTACTTC
CDR3 protein: CAIGQGLETQYF
D gene: TRBD1
J gene: TRBJ2-5
V gene: TRBV12-3/TRBV12-4
clone size: -

CDR3 DNA: TGTGCCAGCAGTCCCGGGCCTGGGAATTCACCCCTCCACTTT
CDR3 protein: CASSPGPGNSPLHF
D gene: -
J gene: TRBJ1-6
V gene: TRBV12-3/TRBV12-4
clone size: -

CDR3 DNA: TGTGCCAGCAGTTTCCAGCGGGGGGGGAACGAGCAGTACTTC
CDR3 protein: CASSFQRGGNEQYF
D gene: TRBD2
J gene: TRBJ2-7
V gene: TRBV6-6
clone size: many

CDR3 DNA: TGCGCCAGCAAATATCTTCCAGGGAGCTCTGGGGCCAACGTCCTGACTTTC
CDR3 protein: CASKYLPGSSGANVLTF
D gene: -
J gene: TRBJ2-6
V gene: TRBV23-1
clone size: many

CDR3 DNA: TGCAGTGCTAGAGATGCAGGGAACATTGGAAACACCATATATTTT
CDR3 protein: CSARDAGNIGNTIYF
D gene: -
J gene: TRBJ1-3
V gene: TRBV20-1
clone size: few

CDR3 DNA: TGTGCCAGCAGCCCCCTTGGGGACACCTATAATTCACCCCTCCACTTT
CDR3 protein: CASSPLGDTYNSPLHF
D gene: -
J gene: TRBJ1-6
V gene: TRBV9
clone size: many

CDR3 DNA: TGCGCCAGCAGCCAAGATCCGGGGGATTACACTGAAGGCTACACCTTC
CDR3 protein: CASSQDPGDYTEGYTF
D gene: -
J gene: TRBJ1-2
V gene: TRBV4-1
clone size: few

CDR3 DNA: TGCAGCGCTGTAGGACAGCTGAACACTGAAGCTTTCTTT
CDR3 protein: CSAVGQLNTEAFF
D gene: -
J gene: TRBJ1-1
V gene: TRBV29-1
clone size: many

CDR3 DNA: TGTGCCAGCAGCTTTAGGGGGCTCTCCACTGAAGCTTTCTTT
CDR3 protein: CASSFRGLSTEAFF
D gene: TRBD1
J gene: TRBJ1-1
V gene: TRBV7-9
clone size: -

CDR3 DNA: TGTGCCATCAGTGCAGGTTACGACTCTGGAAACACCATATATTTT
CDR3 protein: CAISAGYDSGNTIYF
D gene: -
J gene: TRBJ1-3
V gene: TRBV10-3
clone size: many

CDR3 DNA: TGTGCCAGTAGTTTGGCGATCGGGAACATTCAGTACTTC
CDR3 protein: CASSLAIGNIQYF
D gene: -
J gene: TRBJ2-4
V gene: TRBV19
clone size: -

CDR3 DNA: TGTGCCAGCAGCCGACACGGGCCTTATCCCCAGCATTTT
CDR3 protein: CASSRHGPYPQHF
D gene: -
J gene: TRBJ1-5
V gene: TRBV28
clone size: many

CDR3 DNA: TGCAGTGCCTACGGACAGGGCTATGAAAAACTGTTTTTT
CDR3 protein: CSAYGQGYEKLFF
D gene: TRBD1
J gene: TRBJ1-4
V gene: TRBV20-1
clone size: -

CDR3 DNA: TGTGCCAGCAGCTTCACAGGATACGAGCAGTACTTC
CDR3 protein: CASSFTGYEQYF
D gene: -
J gene: TRBJ2-7
V gene: TRBV7-9
clone size: few

CDR3 DNA: TGTGCCAGCAGTGAACAGCCCTTCTATGGCTACACCTTC
CDR3 protein: CASSEQPFYGYTF
D gene: -
J gene: TRBJ1-2
V gene: TRBV6-1
clone size: many

CDR3 DNA: TGTGCCAGCAGCTTATTACAGGGGGGAGGTGGAAAACTGTTTTTT
CDR3 protein: CASSLLQGGGGKLFF
D gene: TRBD1
J gene: TRBJ1-4
V gene: TRBV7-2
clone size: many

CDR3 DNA: TGCGCCAGCAGCCAATGGGGACAGCGAGCTAACTATGGCTACACCTTC
CDR3 protein: CASSQWGQRANYGYTF
D gene: TRBD1
J gene: TRBJ1-2
V gene: TRBV4-1
clone size: -

CDR3 DNA: TGTGCCAGCAGCTTGTCGGCTAGCGGGGGCGGGAATACGCAGTATTTT
CDR3 protein: CASSLSASGGGNTQYF
D gene: TRBD2
J gene: TRBJ2-3
V gene: TRBV5-4
clone size: few

CDR3 DNA: TGCGCCAGCAGCCAATTACAGGGCAACGAGCAGTACTTC
CDR3 protein: CASSQLQGNEQYF
D gene: -
J gene: TRBJ2-7
V gene: TRBV4-3
clone size: few

CDR3 DNA: TGTGCCTGGGGACGCGGCTATGGCTACACCTTC
CDR3 protein: CAWGRGYGYTF
D gene: -
J gene: TRBJ1-2
V gene: TRBV30
clone size: many

CDR3 DNA: TGCAGCCCACGACTAGCGGGGGGCCTCACAGATACGCAGTATTTT
CDR3 protein: CSPRLAGGLTDTQYF
D gene: TRBD2
J gene: TRBJ2-3
V gene: TRBV29-1
clone size: many

CDR3 DNA: TGCAGTGCTCGGACAGGGGCCAACACCGGGGAGCTGTTTTTT
CDR3 protein: CSARTGANTGELFF
D gene: TRBD1
J gene: TRBJ2-2
V gene: TRBV20-1
clone size: -

CDR3 DNA: TGTGCCAGCAGCTTTTTTAATAAGAACACCGGGGAGCTGTTTTTT
CDR3 protein: CASSFFNKNTGELFF
D gene: -
J gene: TRBJ2-2
V gene: TRBV5-4
clone size: -

CDR3 DNA: TGTGCCAGCAGTTATCGGCAGCCTCAGCCCCAGCATTTT
CDR3 protein: CASSYRQPQPQHF
D gene: -
J gene: TRBJ1-5
V gene: TRBV12-3/TRBV12-4
clone size: many

CDR3 DNA: TGTGCCAGCAGTTACTCCTCGGGGGAAGCTTTCTTT
CDR3 protein: CASSYSSGEAFF
D gene: -
J gene: TRBJ1-1
V gene: TRBV6-2/TRBV6-3
clone size: few

CDR3 DNA: TGCAGTGCTCTCCGGACGAACAGGGGATTCGGTGGCTACACCTTC
CDR3 protein: CSALRTNRGFGGYTF
D gene: TRBD1
J gene: TRBJ1-2
V gene: TRBV20-1
clone size: -

CDR3 DNA: TGTGCCAGCAGCCAGGGTAGAGATACGCAGTATTTT
CDR3 protein: CASSQGRDTQYF
D gene: -
J gene: TRBJ2-3
V gene: TRBV12-3/TRBV12-4
clone size: many

CDR3 DNA: TGTGCCAGCAGCTTTACGGCAGGGGCTAACTATGGCTACACCTTC
CDR3 protein: CASSFTAGANYGYTF
D gene: -
J gene: TRBJ1-2
V gene: TRBV7-2
clone size: many

CDR3 DNA: TGTGCCAGCAGCTTAGGACAGGGTTCGGCCGGGGAGCTGTTTTTT
CDR3 protein: CASSLGQGSAGELFF
D gene: TRBD1
J gene: TRBJ2-2
V gene: TRBV11-2
clone size: many

CDR3 DNA: TGTGCCAGCAGCCACGTACCGGGACAGGGCACAGATACGCAGTATTTT
CDR3 protein: CASSHVPGQGTDTQYF
D gene: TRBD1
J gene: TRBJ2-3
V gene: TRBV4-2
clone size: many

CDR3 DNA: TGCGCCAGCAGCCAAGAGACGAAAGGGGCTCTCTACTATGGCTACACCTTC
CDR3 protein: CASSQETKGALYYGYTF
D gene: -
J gene: TRBJ1-2
V gene: TRBV4-1
clone size: -

CDR3 DNA: TGTGCCACCAGCAGAGAAGGAGAACCTGCGTGGGCCCAGTACTTC
CDR3 protein: CATSREGEPAWAQYF
D gene: -
J gene: TRBJ2-5
V gene: TRBV15
clone size: few

CDR3 DNA: TGTGCCAGCAGCGACTGGTCGAGCGGGGGGCCTCAAGAGACCCAGTACTTC
CDR3 protein: CASSDWSSGGPQETQYF
D gene: TRBD2
J gene: TRBJ2-5
V gene: TRBV12-3/TRBV12-4
clone size: few

CDR3 DNA: TGTGCCATCAGTGAGAAGAGGACCCCGGAGACCCAGTACTTC
CDR3 protein: CAISEKRTPETQYF
D gene: -
J gene: TRBJ2-5
V gene: TRBV10-3
clone size: many

CDR3 DNA: TGTGCCAGCAGCTTGGCGGCAGACAATGAGCAGTTCTTC
CDR3 protein: CASSLAADNEQFF
D gene: -
J gene: TRBJ2-1
V gene: TRBV7-8
clone size: many

CDR3 DNA: TGTGCCAGTAGTCCGACGGACGGGGAGCTGTTTTTT
CDR3 protein: CASSPTDGELFF
D gene: -
J gene: TRBJ2-2
V gene: TRBV19
clone size: many

CDR3 DNA: TGTGCCAGCAGTTTCCAAGCGGTCACCGGGGAGCTGTTTTTT
CDR3 protein: CASSFQAVTGELFF
D gene: -
J gene: TRBJ2-2
V gene: TRBV28
clone size: few

CDR3 DNA: TGCAGTGCTAGAGCGGCGGTGATGGCTTCTAGCGTTCGAGGCACAGATACGCAGTATTTT
CDR3 protein: CSARAAVMASSVRGTDTQYF
D gene: -
J gene: TRBJ2-3
V gene: TRBV20-1
clone size: many

CDR3 DNA: TGTGCCAGCAGCCAAGCGGGGGGGCACACAGATACGCAGTATTTT
CDR3 protein: CASSQAGGHTDTQYF
D gene: TRBD2
J gene: TRBJ2-3
V gene: TRBV6-1
clone size: few

CDR3 DNA: TGTGCCAGCAGCCAAGATGTAGCGACATCTTTTCCTAATGAAAAACTGTTTTTT
CDR3 protein: CASSQDVATSFPNEKLFF
D gene: -
J gene: TRBJ1-4
V gene: TRBV3-1
clone size: few

CDR3 DNA: TGTGCCAGCAGTGAACAAGGGTCCCACAATGAGCAGTTCTTC
CDR3 protein: CASSEQGSHNEQFF
D gene: -
J gene: TRBJ2-1
V gene: TRBV12-3/TRBV12-4
clone size: few

CDR3 DNA: TGCAGTGCTAGAGATACCGTGAACACTGAAGCTTTCTTT
CDR3 protein: CSARDTVNTEAFF
D gene: -
J gene: TRBJ1-1
V gene: TRBV20-1
clone size: few

CDR3 DNA: TGTGCCAGCAGCTTAGCGACAGGGTCGAGGGAGACCCAGTACTTC
CDR3 protein: CASSLATGSRETQYF
D gene: TRBD1
J gene: TRBJ2-5
V gene: TRBV7-9
clone size: -

CDR3 DNA: TGCGCCAGCAGCCCGGACCCGGGACAGGGGGCGCGGGGAACTGAAGCTTTCTTT
CDR3 protein: CASSPDPGQGARGTEAFF
D gene: TRBD1
J gene: TRBJ1-1
V gene: TRBV5-1
clone size: many

CDR3 DNA: TGTGCCAGCAGCGCCCTGGGACAGGGCGCTTCACCCCTCCACTTT
CDR3 protein: CASSALGQGASPLHF
D gene: TRBD1
J gene: TRBJ1-6
V gene: TRBV6-6
clone size: few

CDR3 DNA: TGTGCCAGCAGCTTAACTAGCGGGAGGCAGACCCAGTACTTC
CDR3 protein: CASSLTSGRQTQYF
D gene: TRBD2
J gene: TRBJ2-5
V gene: TRBV7-2
clone size: many

CDR3 DNA: TGTGCCAGTAGCGGTAGCGGGGGCGCGGGCGAGCAGTACTTC
CDR3 protein: CASSGSGGAGEQYF
D gene: TRBD2
J gene: TRBJ2-7
V gene: TRBV19
clone size: many

CDR3 DNA: TGTGCCAGCAGTTTAACCAGGAACACTGAAGCTTTCTTT
CDR3 protein: CASSLTRNTEAFF
D gene: -
J gene: TRBJ1-1
V gene: TRBV14
clone size: many

CDR3 DNA: TGTGCCAGCAGTTTTCCGAGCGGCCTGGATAGCACAGATACGCAGTATTTT
CDR3 protein: CASSFPSGLDSTDTQYF
D gene: -
J gene: TRBJ2-3
V gene: TRBV28
clone size: few

CDR3 DNA: TGTGCCAGCAGTGAACCGGGACAGGCGAACACCGGGGAGCTGTTTTTT
CDR3 protein: CASSEPGQANTGELFF
D gene: TRBD1
J gene: TRBJ2-2
V gene: TRBV2
clone size: many

CDR3 DNA: TGTGCCAGCAGTTTAGCGACTAGAACAGATACGCAGTATTTT
CDR3 protein: CASSLATRTDTQYF
D gene: -
J gene: TRBJ2-3
V gene: TRBV12-3/TRBV12-4
clone size: -

CDR3 DNA: TGTGCCAGCTATGTCAGGTCTAGCGGGGGGAACTATGAGCAGTTCTTC
CDR3 protein: CASYVRSSGGNYEQFF
D gene: TRBD2
J gene: TRBJ2-1
V gene: TRBV2
clone size: few

CDR3 DNA: TGTGCCAGCAGCTTCGACGGAGGGCCCCAGCATTTT
CDR3 protein: CASSFDGGPQHF
D gene: -
J gene: TRBJ1-5
V gene: TRBV7-2
clone size: many

CDR3 DNA: TGTGCCAGCAGCAACGGGGGGGCGTCCTACAATGAGCAGTTCTTC
CDR3 protein: CASSNGGASYNEQFF
D gene: TRBD2
J gene: TRBJ2-1
V gene: TRBV5-4
clone size: -

CDR3 DNA: TGTGCCAGCAGCCAATCGGGTGACACCGGGGAGCTGTTTTTT
CDR3 protein: CASSQSGDTGELFF
D gene: -
J gene: TRBJ2-2
V gene: TRBV16
clone size: many

CDR3 DNA: TGCGCCAGCAGCTTGGATTACTCTGGGGCCAACGTCCTGACTTTC
CDR3 protein: CASSLDYSGANVLTF
D gene: -
J gene: TRBJ2-6
V gene: TRBV5-1
clone size: few